This T cell receptor beta chain is drawn from a study of cytomegalovirus exposure and HLA in healthy donors. V was cut by 2 bases and J by 1 base, with 5 bases left in between. The CDR3 sequence is 13 residues long. In germline, CDR1 is SGHTA, CDR2 FQGTGA. On this clone itself: Its target is unknown. This same CDR3 is encoded by further DNA sequences in the sample.

General study points: Productive status was seen about 90% or about 30% of the time for most TCR beta V segments in an earlier analysis.

This PCR relied on a set of 60 Vbeta primers and 13 Jbeta primers. The authors' processing: It was a later analysis that counted tens of millions of unique TCR beta chains, of which about 10 million were shared. Sequencing was performed with immunoSEQ multiplex PCR; in TCRdb, only in-frame clones are kept and a portion is missing. V and J calls and clone size are copied from that table; D and trimming were computed from the DNA. The sample has about 120,000 clones; roughly 80% are singletons. The chain is built from TRBV7-3 and TRBJ1-1; D not resolved. Specimen: PBMCs. The TCR sequence derives from a female donor in good health and CMV-seronegative. CDR3 sequence: CASSLAENTEAFF. CDR3 coding DNA: TGTGCCAGCAGCTTAGCAGAGAACACTGAAGCTTTCTTT.